This T cell receptor (beta chain) originates from a study of blood T cell repertoires in COVID-19. Across the study: The United States, Italy and Spain were the sources of the acute and convalescent COVID-19 samples. Sources were T cells, B-cell-depleted T cells, or PBMCs; the material itself was cDNA or gDNA.

Germline CDR1 reads SGHRS; CDR2 reads YFSETQ. This CDR3 has 13 amino acids. V lost 7 bases and J lost 2, with 13 bases in between. Cohort assignment relied on participant-reported clinical history. Methods used by the authors: Estimates of nucleated cell counts were drawn from the amplification of reference gene primers. Generated by immunoSEQ multiplex PCR, the TCRdb table keeps only in-frame clones and is missing some. The V and J calls and clone size were taken over from that table, and D and trimming were inferred from the DNA. The sample records about 400,000 clones, over 75% being singletons. The source material was PBMCs or T cells enriched from blood (not recorded which). The TCR comes from a woman aged 25-40 years with acute COVID-19. The rearrangement uses TRBV5-1 and TRBJ2-7, with TRBD1 as a possible D gene (6 bases). The CDR3 protein is CASSEQGPYEQYF. The DNA for the CDR3 is TGCGCCAGCTCAGAACAGGGTCCCTACGAGCAGTACTTC.